A selection of T cell receptor beta chains follows, all from one sample in a study of read filtering for tumor transcriptome and immune sequencing. MiXCR, applied by TCRdb to the reads, yields one record per CDR3 protein. The sample consists of around 130,000 distinct CDR3 sequences, roughly 13% of them appearing once. Sequenced input: a population of CD138-negative cells sorted from bone marrow. The receptor source for this set is a donor aged 40 or older with multiple myeloma. The CDR3 runs from the conserved cysteine through the conserved F or W. Fields, in order: J gene, clone size, V gene, D gene, CDR3 protein, CDR3 DNA. A D gene is named only where the DNA matches it firmly. Size is stated for part of the rows, as once, few or many counts, or as a class when the clone is expanded.

J: TRBJ2-7; size: many; V: TRBV20-1; D: TRBD1; CDR3: CSATDRVGIPYEQYF; DNA: TGCAGTGCAACCGACAGGGTTGGGATCCCCTACGAGCAGTACTTC
J: TRBJ2-1; size: many; V: TRBV15; D: .; CDR3: CATSRDSNEQFF; DNA: TGTGCCACCAGCAGAGATAGTAATGAGCAGTTCTTC
J: TRBJ2-2; size: many; V: TRBV3-1; D: TRBD2; CDR3: CASSQGLAGGTGELFF; DNA: TGTGCCAGCAGCCAAGGATTAGCGGGAGGCACCGGGGAGCTGTTTTTT
J: TRBJ1-1; size: many; V: TRBV9; D: .; CDR3: CASSVGGQNEAFF; DNA: TGTGCCAGCAGCGTAGGAGGGCAGAATGAAGCTTTCTTT
J: TRBJ2-3; size: many; V: TRBV12-3/TRBV12-4; D: .; CDR3: CASSKIDSPDTQYF; DNA: TGTGCCAGCAGTAAGATCGATTCGCCAGATACGCAGTATTTT
J: TRBJ2-5; size: many; V: TRBV4-1; D: .; CDR3: CASSQRVETQYF; DNA: TGCGCCAGCAGCCAAAGAGTAGAGACCCAGTACTTC
J: TRBJ2-7; size: many; V: TRBV11-2; D: .; CDR3: CASSFSVGGNNEQYF; DNA: TGTGCCAGCAGCTTCTCCGTAGGAGGGAACAACGAGCAGTACTTC
J: TRBJ1-1; size: many; V: TRBV29-1; D: .; CDR3: CSVVGAEAFF; DNA: TGCAGCGTTGTAGGGGCCGAAGCTTTCTTT
J: TRBJ2-2; size: many; V: TRBV7-9; D: .; CDR3: CASRPNRAGELFF; DNA: TGTGCCAGCAGACCCAACAGGGCCGGGGAGCTGTTTTTT
J: TRBJ2-5; size: many; V: TRBV29-1; D: .; CDR3: CSVRRRRGQETQYF; DNA: TGCAGCGTTCGACGCCGGAGAGGACAAGAGACCCAGTACTTC
J: TRBJ2-3; size: many; V: TRBV29-1; D: .; CDR3: CSADWGNTDTQYF; DNA: TGCAGCGCGGACTGGGGGAACACAGATACGCAGTATTTT
J: TRBJ2-3; size: few; V: TRBV20-1; D: .; CDR3: CSARRIWRLTDTQYF; DNA: TGCAGTGCCCGGAGAATATGGCGGCTCACAGATACGCAGTACTTT
J: TRBJ2-1; size: few; V: TRBV9; D: .; CDR3: CASTGGGGYNEQFF; DNA: TGTGCCAGCACCGGGGGAGGCGGATACAATGAGCAGTTCTTC
J: TRBJ2-3; size: many; V: TRBV24-1; D: .; CDR3: CATSDLRGVGDTQYF; DNA: TGTGCCACCAGTGATTTAAGGGGAGTTGGAGATACGCAGTATTTT
J: TRBJ2-1; size: .; V: TRBV24-1; D: TRBD2; CDR3: CAISDLAGGSNEQFF; DNA: TGTGCCATCAGTGATCTAGCGGGAGGTAGTAATGAGCAATTCTTC
J: TRBJ2-1; size: few; V: TRBV30; D: TRBD1; CDR3: CAWGTVNNEQFF; DNA: TGTGCCTGGGGGACAGTTAACAATGAGCAGTTCTTC
J: TRBJ2-1; size: many; V: TRBV13; D: TRBD2; CDR3: CASSHSETSGSGNEQFF; DNA: TGTGCCAGCAGCCATAGTGAGACTAGCGGGAGTGGCAATGAGCAGTTCTTC
J: TRBJ2-7; size: many; V: TRBV7-2; D: .; CDR3: CASSFPLSGPTYEQYF; DNA: TGTGCCAGCAGCTTCCCCTTAAGCGGGCCAACCTACGAGCAGTACTTC
J: TRBJ2-2; size: few; V: TRBV7-3; D: TRBD2; CDR3: CASSRLAGDTGELFF; DNA: TGTGCCAGCAGTCGACTAGCGGGAGACACCGGGGAGCTGTTTTTT
J: TRBJ2-1; size: few; V: TRBV12-3/TRBV12-4; D: TRBD2; CDR3: CASRGLAGIEQFF; DNA: TGTGCCAGCAGGGGACTAGCGGGAATTGAGCAGTTCTTC
J: TRBJ2-2; size: .; V: TRBV19; D: TRBD2; CDR3: CASLWERGNTGELFF; DNA: TGTGCCAGCTTATGGGAGCGGGGGAACACCGGGGAGCTGTTTTTT
J: TRBJ2-5; size: many; V: TRBV29-1; D: TRBD2; CDR3: CSASGRSWATQYF; DNA: TGCAGCGCTAGCGGGAGGTCTTGGGCGACCCAGTACTTC